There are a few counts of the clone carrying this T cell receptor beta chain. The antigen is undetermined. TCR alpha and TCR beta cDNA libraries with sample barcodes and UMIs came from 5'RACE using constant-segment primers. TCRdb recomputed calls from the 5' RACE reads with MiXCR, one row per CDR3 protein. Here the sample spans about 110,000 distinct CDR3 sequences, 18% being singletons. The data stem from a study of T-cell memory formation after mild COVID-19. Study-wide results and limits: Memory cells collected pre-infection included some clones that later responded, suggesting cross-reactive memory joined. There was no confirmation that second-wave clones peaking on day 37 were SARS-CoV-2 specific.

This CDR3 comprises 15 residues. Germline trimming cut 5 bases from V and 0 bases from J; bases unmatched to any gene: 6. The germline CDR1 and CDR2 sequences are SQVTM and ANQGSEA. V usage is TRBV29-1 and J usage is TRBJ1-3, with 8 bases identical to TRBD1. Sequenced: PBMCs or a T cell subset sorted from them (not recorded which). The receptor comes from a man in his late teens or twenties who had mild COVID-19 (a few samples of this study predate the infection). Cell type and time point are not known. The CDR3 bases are TGCAGCGTTACAGGGGGGTCCTCCTCTGGAAACACCATATATTTT. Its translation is CSVTGGSSSGNTIYF.